This T cell receptor (beta chain) was observed in a study of blood T cell repertoires in COVID-19. Background on the study: COVID-19 samples, acute and convalescent, were from the United States, Italy and Spain.

The V end was cut by 5 bases, the J end by 7 bases, with 12 bases between. The CDR3 runs 13 residues. Data came from immunoSEQ multiplex PCR; TCRdb stores just in-frame clones and leaves some out. Of roughly 150,000 clones detected, 75% to 90% appear once; the ten largest clones hold 2.5% to 3.5%. The source is an older woman with active COVID-19. Sample: peripheral blood. This chain uses TRBV12-3 or TRBV12-4 with TRBJ1-5; no definite D call. CDR3 nucleotide sequence: TGTGCCAGCAGTCCCTCAGCCGGGCAGCCCCAGCATTTT. Amino acids: CASSPSAGQPQHF.